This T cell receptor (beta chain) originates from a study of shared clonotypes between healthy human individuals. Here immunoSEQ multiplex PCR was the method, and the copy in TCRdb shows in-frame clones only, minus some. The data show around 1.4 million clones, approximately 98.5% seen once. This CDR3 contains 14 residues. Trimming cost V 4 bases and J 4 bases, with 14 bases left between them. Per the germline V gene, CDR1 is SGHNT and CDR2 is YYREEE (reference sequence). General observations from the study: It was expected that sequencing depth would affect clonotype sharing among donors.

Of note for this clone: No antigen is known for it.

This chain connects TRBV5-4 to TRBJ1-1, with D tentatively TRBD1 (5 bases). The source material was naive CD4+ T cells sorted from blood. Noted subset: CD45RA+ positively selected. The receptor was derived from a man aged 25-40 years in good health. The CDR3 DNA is TGTGCCAGCAGCCCGGGTGGGGGGAGCACTGAAGCTTTCTTT. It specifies CASSPGGGSTEAFF.